These 30 T cell receptor beta chains came from one sample sequenced in a study of radiotherapy plus CTLA-4 blockade in lung cancer. The data were produced by immunoSEQ multiplex PCR, yet TCRdb's version contains in-frame clones alone and is incomplete. The repertoire includes some 73,000 clones, 84% of them detected once, and approximately 0.77% sits in the top ten. The specimen comprised peripheral blood, sampled from a patient treated with radiotherapy plus ipilimumab. These receptors were collected from a human donor with non-small cell lung cancer who had stable disease on radiotherapy plus ipilimumab.

The chain employs TRBV7-2 and TRBJ1-2; D unclear. V gave up 2 bases and J gave up 5 bases, with 9 bases separating them. The CDR3 consists of 13 residues. The V gene's germline CDR1 is SGHTA and CDR2 FQGNSA. CDR3 coding DNA: TGTGCCAGCAGCTTAATGCCCCTATATGGCTACACCTTC. It is translated as CASSLMPLYGYTF.

This sequence joins TRBV6-5 and TRBJ2-2; 12 bases match TRBD1. The CDR3 spans 15 residues. Germline values: CDR1 MNHEY, CDR2 SVGAGI. J lost 6 bases, V lost 6 bases, and 5 bases had no gene match. CDR3 in DNA: TGTGCCAGCAGAAGGGACAGGGGGCTTTCCGGGGAGCTGTTTTTT. Its translation is CASRRDRGLSGELFF.

The chain is built from TRBV18 and TRBJ2-1; D not certain. V shed 2 bases and J shed 9 bases, with 11 bases lying between them. This CDR3 comprises 13 residues. Per germline, CDR1 KGHSH and CDR2 LQKENI. The CDR3 DNA reads TGTGCCAGCTCACCAGGGATAACGAGTGAGCAGTTCTTC. It translates to CASSPGITSEQFF.

V and J are TRBV28 and TRBJ1-5; D remains unclear. CDR1 is MDHEN and CDR2 is SYDVKM in the germline V gene. V shed 7 bases and J shed 5 bases, with 18 bases lying between them. The CDR3 covers 15 residues. DNA of the CDR3: TGTGCCAGCAACCTAGAGGGCGCCCCCTATCAGCCCCAGCATTTT. Amino acids: CASNLEGAPYQPQHF.

The chain recombines TRBV7-2 with TRBJ2-5; 10 bases map to TRBD2. The CDR3 is 18 amino acids. The junction had 14 bases not matched to a gene; V was cut back by 5 bases and J by 2 bases. Germline values: CDR1 SGHTA, CDR2 FQGNSA. The CDR3 DNA reads TGTGCCAGCAGCCCCGCGCCAGCGGGGGGGCCGCAACAAGAGACCCAGTACTTC. This translates into CASSPAPAGGPQQETQYF.

V is TRBV7-9 and J is TRBJ2-2; perhaps D is TRBD1 or TRBD2 (5 bases each). CDR1 and CDR2 (germline): SEHNR, FQNEAQ (reference sequence). Trimming left V 0 bases short and J 2 bases short, with 13 bases between. The CDR3 is 17 residues long. The CDR3 sequence: CASSLAGTSHNTGELFF. The DNA for the CDR3 is TGTGCCAGCAGCTTAGCCGGGACCTCGCATAACACCGGGGAGCTGTTTTTT.

The V and J genes are TRBV27 and TRBJ2-3; the D gene is possibly TRBD2 (5 bases). Germline V CDR1 and CDR2: MNHEY, SMNVEV (reference sequence). V was shortened by 2 bases and J by 2 bases, with 11 bases between the two germline ends. This CDR3 is 15 amino acids long. CDR3 DNA sequence: TGTGCCAGCAGTTTAGTCGGGGAACCCACAGATACGCAGTATTTT. This sequence encodes CASSLVGEPTDTQYF.

This chain connects TRBV7-8 to TRBJ2-3; D may be TRBD1 (5 bases). Trimming shortened V by 4 bases and J by 2 bases, and 10 bases separated the two germline ends. The CDR3 has 14 residues. Germline V gene data show CDR1 as SGHVS and CDR2 as FQNEAQ. The CDR3 sequence: CASSSRQPTDTQYF. CDR3 in DNA: TGTGCCAGCAGCTCCCGACAGCCCACAGATACGCAGTATTTT.

The chain carries TRBV27 and TRBJ2-1; possible D gene TRBD1, 5 bases. CDR3 size: 12 residues. Trimming removed 3 bases from V and 14 bases from J, with 14 bases in between. Looked up from germline, CDR1 is MNHEY and CDR2 is SMNVEV (reference sequence). The CDR3 loop is CASSFIQGAKFF. Here the CDR3 DNA reads TGTGCCAGCAGTTTCATCCAAGGGGCCAAGTTCTTC.

The V and J genes are TRBV28 and TRBJ2-2; no clear D. V was pared by 6 bases and J by 5 bases, with 10 bases between. The germline CDR1 and CDR2 sequences are MDHEN and SYDVKM. The CDR3 contains 13 residues. DNA of the CDR3: TGTGCCAGCAGCCTAAGTTGGACCGGGGAGCTGTTTTTT. Translation gives CASSLSWTGELFF.

This chain links TRBV27 with TRBJ1-2; 9 nucleotides match TRBD1. V trimming: 4 bases; J trimming: 2 bases; junction bases outside the gene matches: 5. The germline V gene encodes CDR1 MNHEY and CDR2 SMNVEV (reference sequence). CDR3 length equals 15 residues. CDR3 in amino acids: CASSSPGQGNYGYTF. DNA of the CDR3: TGTGCCAGCAGTTCACCGGGACAGGGAAACTATGGCTACACCTTC.

V usage is TRBV7-9 and J usage is TRBJ2-5; TRBD1 matches at 7 bases. The CDR3 length is 13 residues. The junction had 5 bases not matched to a gene; V was cut back by 5 bases and J by 5 bases. Germline values: CDR1 SEHNR, CDR2 FQNEAQ (reference sequence). The CDR3 reads CASSQTGSETQYF. Written as DNA, the CDR3 is TGTGCCAGCAGCCAGACAGGGTCGGAGACCCAGTACTTC.

The rearrangement joins TRBV5-6 to TRBJ1-3; 8 nucleotides line up with TRBD1. Germline CDR1 is SGHDT and CDR2 is YYEEEE. Unmatched junction bases numbered 14, after V lost 5 bases and J lost 7 bases. The CDR3 contains 16 residues. For the CDR3, the DNA is TGTGCCAGCAGAAAATCTGGGACAGGTTTTCTCAACACCATATATTTT. Residues: CASRKSGTGFLNTIYF.

V usage is TRBV5-8 and J usage is TRBJ2-3; weak D call: TRBD2 (6 bases). Germline assignment: CDR1 SGHTS and CDR2 YDEGEE. This CDR3 is built from 17 residues. Trimming cost V 4 bases and J 0 bases, with 18 bases left between them. The CDR3 nucleotides read TGTGCCAGCAGCCACGGGCTGGGGGGTAAAAGCACAGATACGCAGTATTTT. As protein: CASSHGLGGKSTDTQYF.

The CDR3 spells CVPLPCLTYYGYTF. In nucleotides, the CDR3 is TGTGTCCCCCTCCCCTGTCTGACGTACTATGGCTACACCTTC. The rearrangement links TRBV27 to TRBJ1-2; D gene uncertain. This CDR3 is 14 amino acids long. Germline V gene data show CDR1 as MNHEY and CDR2 as SMNVEV (reference sequence).

The V and J genes are TRBV28 and TRBJ1-5, with 7 positions matching TRBD1. The CDR3 runs to 15 residues. Germline loops: CDR1 MDHEN, CDR2 SYDVKM. Losses at the gene ends were 2 bases for V and 7 bases for J; bases not matched to a gene: 8. CDR3: CASSLPRQGGQPQHF. CDR3 DNA: TGTGCCAGCAGTTTACCTCGACAGGGCGGACAGCCCCAGCATTTT.

This clone was detected only a few times. The V and J genes are TRBV15 and TRBJ2-7, with TRBD1 as a possible D gene (6 bases). Germline lookup yields CDR1 LNHNV and CDR2 YYDKDF (reference sequence). Between the trimmed V and J ends, which lost 3 bases and 6 bases, there was a span of 15 bases. The CDR3 sequence is 14 residues long. This CDR3 reads CATSRLTGFPEQYF. CDR3 nucleotide sequence: TGTGCCACCAGCAGGTTGACAGGTTTCCCCGAGCAGTACTTC.

The genes are TRBV7-8 and TRBJ2-3; 9 bases match TRBD2. The CDR3 has 15 amino acids. CDR1 and CDR2 (germline): SGHVS, FQNEAQ. V shed 5 bases, J shed 5 bases, and the junction held 8 bases outside the gene matches. CDR3 protein: CASSPSGSGGDTQYF. The CDR3 DNA sequence: TGTGCCAGCAGCCCCAGTGGTAGCGGGGGAGATACGCAGTATTTT. The entire variable domain, with the rest obtained from reference TRBV7-8 and TRBJ2-3, is as follows: GAGVSQSPRYKVAKRGQDVALRCDPISGHVSLFWYQQALGQGPEFLTYFQNEAQLDKSGLPSDRFFAERPEGSVSTLKIQRTQQEDSAVYLCASSPSGSGGDTQYFGPGTRLTVL.

V and J are TRBV4-1 and TRBJ2-2, with 13 bases lining up with TRBD2. The CDR3 sequence is 18 residues long. The V gene end was trimmed by 1 base and the J gene end by 4 bases; junction bases not matched to a gene: 6. CDR1 and CDR2 from the germline V gene are MGHRA and YSYEKL. Here the CDR3 reads CASSQGTSGGAITGELFF. The DNA for the CDR3 is TGCGCCAGCAGCCAAGGGACTAGCGGGGGCGCAATCACCGGGGAGCTGTTTTTT.

V and J are TRBV5-1 and TRBJ2-1; a possible D gene is TRBD2 (5 bases). The germline CDR1 and CDR2 sequences are SGHRS and YFSETQ. V shed 5 bases and J shed 7 bases, with 10 bases lying between them. The CDR3 runs to 12 residues. Here the CDR3 reads CASRDRGNEQFF. In nucleotides, the CDR3 is TGCGCCAGCAGGGATCGCGGGAATGAGCAGTTCTTC.

The chain has TRBV7-2 and TRBJ2-3; a weak D match, TRBD2 (5 bases). The CDR3 sequence is 15 residues long. Germline values: CDR1 SGHTA, CDR2 FQGNSA. V shed 6 bases and J shed 5 bases, with 18 bases lying between them. The DNA for the CDR3 is TGTGCCAGCAGTCCAATAAGACGAGGAGGAGATACGCAGTATTTT. Translating it yields CASSPIRRGGDTQYF.

This clone was observed a few times. V is TRBV5-1 and J is TRBJ1-1; 7 nucleotides line up with TRBD1. Trimming cost V 4 bases and J 2 bases; bases outside gene matches: 5. The germline V gene encodes CDR1 SGHRS and CDR2 YFSETQ. The CDR3 loop spans 14 amino acids. The CDR3 loop reads CASSRDRVNTEAFF. The CDR3 nucleotides are TGCGCCAGCAGCCGCGACAGGGTCAACACTGAAGCTTTCTTT.

This chain connects TRBV11-3 to TRBJ2-5, with a possible D match to TRBD2 (6 bases). Trimming cost V 0 bases and J 5 bases, with 13 bases left between them. This CDR3 contains 15 residues. CDR1 is SGHNT and CDR2 is YENEEA in the germline V gene. The CDR3, as DNA: TGTGCCAGCAGCTTAGATGGGGCCCGGGGGGAGACCCAGTACTTC. Translation: CASSLDGARGETQYF.

This chain links TRBV28 with TRBJ1-2; maybe TRBD1 (5 bases). The CDR3 has 13 residues. CDR1 and CDR2 (germline): MDHEN, SYDVKM. The V and J ends lost 7 bases and 8 bases respectively, with 17 bases between them. DNA of the CDR3: TGTGCCAGCACCAAGGGCAGGGTGAGCGGCTACACCTTC. Translated: CASTKGRVSGYTF.

The table lists this clone with a count of one. The chain uses TRBV5-1 and TRBJ1-2, with 8 positions matching TRBD1. V trimming: 4 bases; J trimming: 3 bases; junction bases outside the gene matches: 8. The CDR3 is made up of 15 amino acids. Germline V gives CDR1 SGHRS, CDR2 YFSETQ. The CDR3 coding sequence is TGCGCCAGCAGCGTAACAGGGGGGGTAGACTATGGCTACACCTTC. Its protein product is CASSVTGGVDYGYTF.

The chain combines TRBV28 with TRBJ2-7; D is possibly TRBD2 (6 bases). The CDR3 covers 15 residues. The V and J ends lost 6 bases and 1 base respectively, with 16 bases between them. Germline V gives CDR1 MDHEN, CDR2 SYDVKM. The CDR3 is CASRPSGFYSYEQYF. CDR3 in DNA: TGTGCCAGCAGGCCAAGCGGGTTCTATTCCTACGAGCAGTACTTC.

This sequence joins TRBV30 and TRBJ2-2; D not certain. V lost 2 bases and J 2 bases, leaving 9 bases between the germline ends. Germline V gene data show CDR1 as GTSNPN and CDR2 as SVGIG (reference sequence). The CDR3 has 14 residues. CDR3 in DNA: TGTGCCTGGAGTTCTTCAGGAAACACCGGGGAGCTGTTTTTT. Protein product: CAWSSSGNTGELFF. Together with reference TRBV30 and TRBJ2-2, the CDR3 gives the full variable domain: SQTIHQWPATLVQPVGSPLSLECTVEGTSNPNLYWYRQAAGRGLQLLFYSVGIGQISSEVPQNLSASRPQDRQFILSSKKLLLSDSGFYLCAWSSSGNTGELFFGEGSRLTVL.

The chain couples TRBV9 to TRBJ2-7; TRBD2 agrees at 8 bases. The J segment lost 4 bases and the V segment lost 0 bases, leaving 6 bases of the junction unmatched. Per the germline V gene, CDR1 is SGDLS and CDR2 is YYNGEE. This CDR3 region has 15 residues. CDR3 protein: CASSVEAGDLYEQYF. The CDR3 bases are TGTGCCAGCAGCGTAGAAGCGGGAGACTTGTACGAGCAGTACTTC.

The V gene is TRBV7-9, the J gene TRBJ2-1, with D possibly TRBD2 on 5 matching bases. CDR1 is SEHNR and CDR2 is FQNEAQ in the germline V gene (reference sequence). Deletions cut 2 bases from V and 15 bases from J, with 14 bases between. The CDR3 loop spans 12 amino acids. The CDR3 reads CASSLTETRGFF. The CDR3 nucleotides read TGTGCCAGCAGCTTAACGGAAACCCGGGGGTTCTTC.

This chain connects TRBV2 to TRBJ1-5; TRBD1 might be the D (6 bases). Trimming left V 7 bases short and J 3 bases short, with 19 bases between. CDR1 is SNHLY and CDR2 is FYNNEI in the germline V gene. The CDR3 sequence is 16 residues long. The CDR3 here is CASNQMGAAVNQPQHF. The CDR3 nucleotides are TGTGCCAGCAACCAAATGGGGGCGGCTGTCAATCAGCCCCAGCATTTT.